This T cell receptor (beta chain) derives from a study of blood T cell repertoires in COVID-19. Study information: PBMCs, B-cell-depleted T cells, or T cells were the source of the cDNA or gDNA that made up the material.

Produced via immunoSEQ multiplex PCR; TCRdb's table is partial and in-frame only. Of about 180,000 clones detected, roughly 81% appear once; the ten largest clones hold roughly 10%. Germline CDR1 is GTSNPN and CDR2 is SVGIG (reference sequence). V was cut by 5 bases and J by 4 bases, with 14 bases left in between. This CDR3 spans 13 amino acids. Followed longitudinally, the Seattle patients had been enrolled during active infection. The sequence came from a woman older than 75 with COVID-19, enrolled during active disease. Specimen: peripheral blood. J is TRBJ1-2 and V is TRBV30; D might be TRBD1 (5 bases). The CDR3 protein is CAWAFPGLYGYTF. The CDR3 DNA is TGTGCCTGGGCTTTCCCAGGGCTCTATGGCTACACCTTC.